This passage covers 24 T cell receptor beta chains from one sample sequenced in a study of T cell repertoires in cytomegalovirus infection (dated by TCRdb to the late 2010s). Sample treatment or condition, as interpreted from the label and publication: in vitro stimulation with specific CMV peptide epitopes to enrich CMV-specific T cells. For these receptors, no antigen is known. The instrument given in TCRdb is Illumina HiSeq 1500. TCRdb reprocessed the public reads (quality trimming at Q25 with fastp, clone calling with MiXCR) and kept in-frame beta chains. Every CDR3 protein is listed once, alongside the most common genes and DNA of its rows. The sample table records 200,000 or so distinct CDR3 sequences; 35% to 40% of these occur just once. Jointly, the top ten make up over 45% of the sample. The sample consisted of CD8+ T cells from cultured PBMCs, taken from culture after CMV antigen stimulation. The receptors were gathered from a human donor in good health (CMV status not recorded). Some clones in this sample may be carry-over from other donors' samples.

This clonotype has more than one count but fewer than ten. Germline is not matched at one junction end, which may reflect a read error. This rearrangement joins TRBV7-9 to TRBJ2-1; D perhaps matches TRBD2 (5 bases). CDR1 SEHNR and CDR2 FQNEAQ come from the germline V gene (reference sequence). The CDR3 is made up of 18 amino acids. CDR3 residues: CASSLALNSVPQWDEQFF. The CDR3, as DNA: TGTGCCAGCAGCCTAGCCCTAAACAGCGTCCCTCAATGGGATGAGCAGTTCTTC.

This clonotype was counted only a few times. This chain joins TRBV7-2 and TRBJ1-1; D is ambiguous. Trimming left V 5 bases short and J 3 bases short, with 10 bases between. The CDR3 is 13 residues long. The germline gives CDR1 SGHTA, CDR2 FQGNSA. The DNA for the CDR3 is TGTGCCAGCAGCCACAGTCTGGACACTGAAGCTTTCTTT. It encodes CASSHSLDTEAFF.

This chain connects TRBV7-3 to TRBJ2-1; 13 positions agree with TRBD2. The CDR3 runs to 16 residues. The germline gives CDR1 SGHTA, CDR2 FQGTGA. Losses at the gene ends were 5 bases for V and 5 bases for J; bases not matched to a gene: 6. The CDR3 coding sequence is TGTGCCAGCAGCGAGTCCGGGACTAGCGGGGACAATGAGCAGTTCTTC. As protein: CASSESGTSGDNEQFF.

The CDR3 coding sequence is TGTGCCAGCAGCTTCCTCAGAAAACAGGGGGCTCCGTATTTT. It is translated as CASSFLRKQGAPYF. The chain carries TRBV7-9 and TRBJ2-3; 9 bases align to TRBD1. V shed 3 bases, J shed 14 bases, and the junction held 12 bases outside the gene matches. This CDR3 region has 14 residues. CDR1 is SEHNR, CDR2 FQNEAQ, per germline (reference sequence).

The V and J genes are TRBV27 and TRBJ2-7; possibly TRBD1 for D (5 bases). Per germline, CDR1 MNHEY and CDR2 SMNVEV (reference sequence). The CDR3 has 13 residues. V was cut by 4 bases and J by 7 bases, with 14 bases left in between. CDR3 nucleotides: TGTGCCAGCAGTTCCTTCCTGGCAGGGGAGCAGTACTTC. It specifies CASSSFLAGEQYF.

As for this clonotype: The junction differs from germline at one of its ends, possibly a read error. V usage is TRBV4-1 and J usage is TRBJ2-2; the D is unclear. In germline, CDR1 is MGHRA, CDR2 YSYEKL. The CDR3 covers 16 residues. Here the CDR3 reads CASSQDRTAKTGELFF. CDR3 DNA: TGTGCCAGCAGCCAAGATCGAACCGCCAAAACCGGGGAGCTGTTTTTT.

As DNA, the CDR3 is TGCAGTGCTTTGGAGCGGGAGGGTGGGTACAATGAGCAGTTCTTC. Translating gives CSALEREGGYNEQFF. The chain carries TRBV20-1 and TRBJ2-1, with 10 bases that match TRBD2. The germline V gene has CDR1 DFQATT and CDR2 SNEGSKA (reference sequence). J was trimmed by 4 bases and V by 5 bases; bases with no gene match: 8. CDR3 length: 15 residues.

The CDR3 here is CASSGGWSTDTQYF. The DNA of the CDR3 is TGTGCCAGCAGCGGGGGGTGGAGCACAGATACGCAGTATTTT. The chain carries TRBV7-2 and TRBJ2-3; D may be TRBD2 (6 bases). V was trimmed by 5 bases and J by 0 bases, leaving 9 bases between them. Germline V gene lookup returns CDR1 SGHTA and CDR2 FQGNSA. CDR3 length: 14 amino acids.

V gene TRBV25-1 combines with J gene TRBJ1-2; D not certain. V lost 0 bases and J 8 bases, leaving 4 bases between the germline ends. The CDR3 has 11 amino acids. The germline V gene has CDR1 MGHDK and CDR2 SYGVNS. The CDR3 sequence: CASSEYEGYTF. The CDR3 coding sequence is TGTGCCAGCAGTGAATATGAGGGCTACACCTTC.

The CDR3 reads CASSLGTASEAFF. The CDR3 bases are TGTGCCAGCAGCCTTGGGACAGCAAGTGAAGCTTTCTTT. The chain carries TRBV11-2 and TRBJ1-1; 7 bases are a match to TRBD1. The junction had 7 bases not matched to a gene; V was cut back by 5 bases and J by 7 bases. Germline CDR1 SGHAT, CDR2 FQNNGV. The CDR3 has 13 residues.

The CDR3 region is CASSSGMDRVTDTQYF. CDR3 nucleotides: TGTGCCAGCAGTTCAGGCATGGACAGGGTCACAGATACGCAGTATTTT. V usage is TRBV28 and J usage is TRBJ2-3; 8 nucleotides agree with TRBD1. This CDR3 has 16 residues. With 4 bases clipped from V and 2 bases from J, the junction kept 8 bases outside the gene matches. The germline V gene has CDR1 MDHEN and CDR2 SYDVKM.

This clonotype was counted between two and nine times. This chain uses TRBV7-8 with TRBJ1-1; no firm D call. The ends were cut back, 2 bases at V and 2 bases at J, with 6 bases in the middle. CDR3 length: 13 residues. Germline values: CDR1 SGHVS, CDR2 FQNEAQ. The CDR3 DNA reads TGTGCCAGCAGCTTACAAGCCAACACTGAAGCTTTCTTT. As protein: CASSLQANTEAFF. The variable domain in full, completed from reference TRBV7-8 and TRBJ1-1, reads GAGVSQSPRYKVAKRGQDVALRCDPISGHVSLFWYQQALGQGPEFLTYFQNEAQLDKSGLPSDRFFAERPEGSVSTLKIQRTQQEDSAVYLCASSLQANTEAFFGQGTRLTVV.

The rearrangement uses TRBV9 and TRBJ2-1; the D gene is possibly TRBD2 (5 bases). The CDR3 runs to 13 residues. Germline V CDR1 and CDR2: SGDLS, YYNGEE. Trimming took 3 bases from V and 15 from J, leaving 19 bases between them. CDR3: CASSDGGQVPLFF. The CDR3 coding sequence is TGTGCCAGCAGCGACGGCGGGCAGGTACCCTTGTTCTTC.

The chain couples TRBV5-1 to TRBJ2-2; 9 positions match TRBD1. V lost 5 bases and J lost 9; bases outside the gene matches: 8. This CDR3 is 14 amino acids long. Germline CDR1 and CDR2: SGHRS and YFSETQ. The CDR3 DNA reads TGCGCCAGCAGAGTCGGACAGGGGAGCTGGGAGCTGTTTTTT. This gives the protein CASRVGQGSWELFF.

In this sample, this clonotype turned up a few times. This chain links TRBV7-6 with TRBJ1-2; D perhaps matches TRBD1 (6 bases). The germline CDR1 and CDR2 sequences are SGHVS and FNYEAQ. The CDR3 is 15 residues long. V lost 4 bases and J lost 3, with 15 bases in between. CDR3 loop: CASSSGKGGHYGYTF. CDR3 in DNA: TGTGCCAGCAGCTCGGGGAAGGGGGGCCACTATGGCTACACCTTC.

V and J are TRBV16 and TRBJ2-2; 8 bases fit TRBD1. CDR3 length equals 15 residues. V shed 2 bases and J 2 bases; nucleotides not matched to a gene: 1. CDR1 is KGHSY and CDR2 is FQNENV in the germline V gene. CDR3 bases: TGTGCCAGCAGCCAAGGGACAGGCAACACCGGGGAGCTGTTTTTT. This encodes CASSQGTGNTGELFF. The full variable domain, in which reference TRBV16 and TRBJ2-2 provide the parts outside the CDR3, is GEEVAQTPKHLVRGEGQKAKLYCAPIKGHSYVFWYQQVLKNEFKFLISFQNENVFDETGMPKERFSAKCLPNSPCSLEIQATKLEDSAVYFCASSQGTGNTGELFFGEGSRLTVL.

This clonotype was observed a handful of times. This chain joins TRBV7-9 and TRBJ1-1, with 7 bases fitting TRBD1. The germline CDR1 and CDR2 sequences are SEHNR and FQNEAQ (reference sequence). The CDR3 loop spans 16 amino acids. The junction had 9 bases not matched to a gene; V was cut back by 1 base and J by 4 bases. The CDR3 region is CASSLGRGRKLTEAFF. In DNA form, the CDR3 reads TGTGCCAGCAGCTTAGGAAGGGGGCGGAAGCTCACTGAAGCTTTCTTT.

This clonotype was counted only a few times. The chain recombines TRBV20-1 with TRBJ2-1, with unresolved D. This CDR3 spans 14 amino acids. V was pared by 4 bases and J by 0 bases, with 10 bases between. Looked up from germline, CDR1 is DFQATT and CDR2 is SNEGSKA (reference sequence). CDR3 sequence reads: CSATPLSSYNEQFF. CDR3 sequence (DNA): TGCAGTGCTACCCCTCTAAGCTCCTACAATGAGCAGTTCTTC.

This clonotype occurred many times. The V gene is TRBV20-1, the J gene TRBJ1-6; 8 nucleotides agree with TRBD1. Trimming cost V 2 bases and J 9 bases; bases outside gene matches: 15. Germline V gene sequence: CDR1 DFQATT, CDR2 SNEGSKA (reference sequence). This CDR3 is 17 amino acids long. The CDR3 DNA sequence: TGCAGTGCTAGATTACGACAGGGGAGGCTTCTTCCTTCACCCCTCCACTTT. Its protein is CSARLRQGRLLPSPLHF.

V gene TRBV4-1 combines with J gene TRBJ1-1, with unresolved D. Germline CDR1 and CDR2: MGHRA and YSYEKL. This CDR3 comprises 13 residues. The V and J ends lost 0 bases and 4 bases respectively, with 6 bases between them. The CDR3 DNA reads as TGCGCCAGCAGCCAAGAAGGCGGCACTGAAGCTTTCTTT. This translates into CASSQEGGTEAFF.

This clonotype came up many times. The chain couples TRBV7-2 to TRBJ2-4; D gene unclear. Trimming stripped 2 bases from V and 0 bases from J, with 11 bases between. Germline CDR1 reads SGHTA; CDR2 reads FQGNSA. The CDR3 sequence is 16 residues long. CDR3 sequence: CASSLTANQAKNIQYF. The CDR3 DNA follows: TGTGCCAGCAGCTTAACCGCGAATCAAGCCAAAAACATTCAGTACTTC.

The V and J genes are TRBV28 and TRBJ2-3; D remains unclear. The germline CDR1 and CDR2 sequences are MDHEN and SYDVKM. Trimming stripped 6 bases from V and 2 bases from J, with 18 bases between. This CDR3 comprises 16 residues. CDR3 sequence: CASRATERKHTDTQYF. The CDR3 DNA reads as TGTGCCAGCAGGGCTACTGAGCGCAAGCACACAGATACGCAGTATTTT.

V and J are TRBV4-1 and TRBJ1-5; D is ambiguous. This CDR3 is built from 16 residues. The germline V and J ends were trimmed by 4 bases and 5 bases, with 18 bases remaining between them. Germline V CDR1 and CDR2: MGHRA, YSYEKL. The CDR3 protein is CASSPVDSGRDQPQHF. CDR3 sequence (DNA): TGCGCCAGCAGCCCTGTGGACTCCGGGAGGGATCAGCCCCAGCATTTT.

This clonotype was counted ten times or more. V gene TRBV11-2 combines with J gene TRBJ1-2, with D tentatively TRBD1 (5 bases). The length of the CDR3 is 14 residues. Germline CDR1 is SGHAT and CDR2 is FQNNGV. The V end was cut by 6 bases, the J end by 2 bases, with 13 bases between. As DNA, the CDR3 is TGTGCCAGCAGGAGCACGGCAGGGAACTATGGCTACACCTTC. Amino acid sequence: CASRSTAGNYGYTF.